The 30 T cell receptor beta chains listed next were all sequenced from one sample in a study of shared clonotypes between healthy human individuals. Positive CCR7 selection of CD45RO-negative cells yielded the naive CD8 cells, and terminally differentiated effector memory CD45RA+ cells were excluded. Produced via immunoSEQ multiplex PCR; TCRdb's table is partial and in-frame only. This sample has some 1,900,000 clones, with over 85% found just once. Sequencing was carried out using naive CD8+ T cells sorted from blood. Receptors originate from a man younger than 35 in good health.

J is TRBJ2-3 and V is TRBV4-3; 7 nucleotides agree with TRBD2. Unmatched junction bases numbered 13, after V lost 0 bases and J lost 4 bases. The CDR3 extends over 18 amino acids. The V gene's germline CDR1 is LGHNA and CDR2 YSLEER. The CDR3 DNA reads as TGCGCCAGCAGCCAAGATCCCTCGAGAGGGAGGGGCTCAGATACGCAGTATTTT. It is translated as CASSQDPSRGRGSDTQYF.

This chain connects TRBV9 to TRBJ2-3; 8 positions match TRBD1. The CDR3 contains 16 residues. Trimming cost V 4 bases and J 3 bases; bases outside gene matches: 10. Germline CDR1 is SGDLS and CDR2 is YYNGEE. CDR3 sequence reads: CASSLGTGTQTDTQYF. The CDR3 region has the DNA TGTGCCAGCAGCCTGGGGACAGGAACTCAAACAGATACGCAGTATTTT.

This chain connects TRBV19 to TRBJ1-2; D gene unclear. The CDR3 runs to 13 residues. Germline assignment: CDR1 LNHDA and CDR2 SQIVND (reference sequence). Trimming cost V 2 bases and J 4 bases, with 8 bases left between them. This CDR3 reads CASSISVSYGYTF. The CDR3 nucleotides read TGTGCCAGTAGTATATCAGTTAGCTATGGCTACACCTTC.

The rearrangement uses TRBV10-3 and TRBJ1-2, with TRBD1 matching over 8 bases. Germline CDR1 ENHRY, CDR2 SYGVKD. This CDR3 contains 16 residues. V was clipped by 2 bases and J by 5 bases; unmatched bases: 10. The CDR3 DNA reads TGTGCCATCAGTGAGCCAGCAGGGGACAGGCGATATGGCTACACCTTC. It encodes CAISEPAGDRRYGYTF.

This clone has more than one count but fewer than ten. The chain has TRBV6-5 and TRBJ1-2; 8 bases fit TRBD1. After removal of 4 bases from V and 7 bases from J, the junction contained 5 bases not matched to a gene. The CDR3 consists of 13 residues. Germline CDR1 is MNHEY and CDR2 is SVGAGI. For the CDR3, the DNA is TGTGCCAGCAGTTCCCTGACAGGGGTTGGCTACACCTTC. Protein sequence: CASSSLTGVGYTF.

The rearrangement links TRBV5-1 to TRBJ2-5; TRBD2 matches at 9 bases. After removal of 1 base from V and 5 bases from J, the junction contained 12 bases not matched to a gene. Germline V gene sequence: CDR1 SGHRS, CDR2 YFSETQ. This CDR3 contains 17 residues. CDR3 region: CASSLLGLAVNEETQYF. The CDR3 region has the DNA TGCGCCAGCAGCTTGCTGGGACTAGCCGTTAATGAGGAGACCCAGTACTTC.

Concerning this clone: At the DNA level, this CDR3 is encoded by other sequences in the same sample as well. The rearrangement uses TRBV28 and TRBJ1-1, with D unresolved. The CDR3 has 12 residues. The V end lost 4 bases, the J end lost 0 bases, and 3 bases lay between the germline ends. Germline assignment: CDR1 MDHEN and CDR2 SYDVKM. The CDR3 loop reads CASSSVNTEAFF. DNA for the CDR3: TGTGCCAGCAGTTCGGTGAACACTGAAGCTTTCTTT.

V usage is TRBV9 and J usage is TRBJ1-1; 8 positions agree with TRBD1. V trimming: 3 bases; J trimming: 3 bases; junction bases outside the gene matches: 7. The V gene's germline CDR1 is SGDLS and CDR2 YYNGEE. The CDR3 consists of 15 residues. CDR3 amino acids: CASSARQGLDTEAFF. The CDR3 DNA sequence: TGTGCCAGCAGCGCCCGACAGGGGTTGGACACTGAAGCTTTCTTT. The variable domain in full, completed from reference TRBV9 and TRBJ1-1, reads DSGVTQTPKHLITATGQRVTLRCSPRSGDLSVYWYQQSLDQGLQFLIQYYNGEERAKGNILERFSAQQFPDLHSELNLSSLELGDSALYFCASSARQGLDTEAFFGQGTRLTVV.

The chain has TRBV25-1 and TRBJ2-5; 8 bases align to TRBD1. The ends lost 1 base at V and 4 bases at J; junction bases unmatched: 5. CDR3 length: 15 residues. The germline V gene encodes CDR1 MGHDK and CDR2 SYGVNS. The CDR3 loop reads CASSEWTGSGETQYF. The CDR3 region has the DNA TGTGCCAGCAGTGAATGGACAGGGAGTGGAGAGACCCAGTACTTC.

This chain joins TRBV5-6 and TRBJ1-4, with unresolved D. Trimming took off 0 bases at V and 8 bases at J, with 17 bases between the two ends. In germline, CDR1 is SGHDT, CDR2 YYEEEE. The CDR3 contains 16 residues. Here the CDR3 DNA reads TGTGCCAGCAGCTTGGCGAAGGGTTTCGGATTGGAAAAACTGTTTTTT. It translates to CASSLAKGFGLEKLFF.

The V gene is TRBV28, the J gene TRBJ2-5; tentative D call: TRBD2 (6 bases). CDR1 is MDHEN and CDR2 is SYDVKM in the germline V gene. There are 16 residues in the CDR3. Between the trimmed V and J ends, which lost 6 bases and 1 base, there was a span of 18 bases. The CDR3 reads CASREPGLVVQETQYF. The CDR3 bases are TGTGCCAGCAGGGAGCCGGGACTCGTCGTCCAAGAGACCCAGTACTTC. Supplemented by reference TRBV28 and TRBJ2-5, the full variable domain reads DVKVTQSSRYLVKRTGEKVFLECVQDMDHENMFWYRQDPGLGLRLIYFSYDVKMKEKGDIPEGYSVSREKKERFSLILESASTNQTSMYLCASREPGLVVQETQYFGPGTRLLVL.

The rearrangement uses TRBV19 and TRBJ2-3; 7 bases agree with TRBD1. This CDR3 region has 16 residues. In germline, CDR1 is LNHDA, CDR2 SQIVND (reference sequence). The junction had 14 bases not matched to a gene; V was cut back by 10 bases and J by 1 base. CDR3 DNA sequence: TGTGCCACATTAAAACAGGGGCCCCAAGGCACAGATACGCAGTATTTT. This sequence encodes CATLKQGPQGTDTQYF.

The V gene is TRBV28, the J gene TRBJ2-7; either TRBD1 or TRBD2 may fit D (6 bases each). Trimming took off 3 bases at V and 8 bases at J, with 17 bases between the two ends. Germline V gene data show CDR1 as MDHEN and CDR2 as SYDVKM. CDR3 length equals 14 residues. CDR3 nucleotides: TGTGCCAGCAGTTTCACGGGGGCAGGTGGCAAGCAGTACTTC. This encodes CASSFTGAGGKQYF.

As regards this clone: Other DNA sequences from this sample encode an identical CDR3 as well. The chain links TRBV4-1 to TRBJ2-5; possibly TRBD1 for D (5 bases). Between the trimmed V and J ends, which lost 1 base and 0 bases, there was a span of 6 bases. Germline V CDR1 and CDR2: MGHRA, YSYEKL. This CDR3 is 14 amino acids long. CDR3 DNA sequence: TGCGCCAGCAGCCAAGGACAGAACCAAGAGACCCAGTACTTC. Amino acid sequence: CASSQGQNQETQYF.

The J gene is TRBJ2-5, the V gene TRBV19, with D perhaps TRBD1 (6 bases). Trimming stripped 6 bases from V and 5 bases from J, with 13 bases between. CDR1 is LNHDA, CDR2 SQIVND, per germline (reference sequence). The CDR3 is made up of 13 amino acids. The CDR3 region has the DNA TGTGCCAGTAGGGACGGGACATCCGAGACCCAGTACTTC. This codes for CASRDGTSETQYF.

This clone appeared a single time. The chain has TRBV5-6 and TRBJ2-3, with D tentatively TRBD1 (6 bases). Per germline, CDR1 SGHDT and CDR2 YYEEEE. V lost 4 bases, J lost 4 bases, and 16 bases lay in between. CDR3 size: 15 residues. CDR3 loop: CASSPGTLGPDTQYF. Written as DNA, the CDR3 is TGTGCCAGCAGCCCCGGGACATTAGGTCCAGATACGCAGTATTTT.

The chain carries TRBV9 and TRBJ2-3; maybe TRBD1 (6 bases). Trimming removed 1 base at V and 2 bases at J, with 11 bases between. Germline assignment: CDR1 SGDLS and CDR2 YYNGEE. This CDR3 contains 15 residues. The CDR3 nucleotides are TGTGCCAGCAGCGTAACCAGGGGAACCACAGATACGCAGTATTTT. It codes for CASSVTRGTTDTQYF. Supplemented by reference TRBV9 and TRBJ2-3, the full variable domain reads DSGVTQTPKHLITATGQRVTLRCSPRSGDLSVYWYQQSLDQGLQFLIQYYNGEERAKGNILERFSAQQFPDLHSELNLSSLELGDSALYFCASSVTRGTTDTQYFGPGTRLTVL.

This chain joins TRBV6-5 and TRBJ2-1, with 13 bases matching TRBD2. This CDR3 is built from 16 residues. Trimming cost V 4 bases and J 15 bases; bases outside gene matches: 15. Germline V gene sequence: CDR1 MNHEY, CDR2 SVGAGI. The CDR3, as DNA: TGTGCCAGCAGTTCTAGACTAGCGGGGGGCGACGTTGTGATGTTCTTC. Amino acids: CASSSRLAGGDVVMFF.

This chain joins TRBV30 and TRBJ1-6, with D maybe TRBD1 (5 bases). The CDR3 runs 12 residues. Germline CDR1 is GTSNPN and CDR2 is SVGIG (reference sequence). Trimming took off 2 bases at V and 18 bases at J, with 17 bases between the two ends. The CDR3 coding sequence is TGTGCCTGGAGTCTCGGGACTTCCTTTACCCACTTT. Its protein is CAWSLGTSFTHF.

This chain uses TRBV6-1 with TRBJ2-2; the match to TRBD2 covers 10 bases. V dropped 3 bases and J dropped 6; count of bases not matched to a gene: 4. The CDR3 has 15 residues. Germline CDR1 MNHNS, CDR2 SASEGT. The CDR3 sequence: CASSDLGTSAGELFF. The CDR3 DNA reads as TGTGCCAGCAGTGACCTAGGGACTAGCGCCGGGGAGCTGTTTTTT.

V gene TRBV27 combines with J gene TRBJ1-2; no firm D call. V was clipped by 6 bases and J by 6 bases, with 14 bases between them. CDR1 and CDR2 (germline): MNHEY, SMNVEV (reference sequence). The CDR3 sequence is 13 residues long. The DNA for the CDR3 is TGTGCCAGCAGAGCTTCCGCGCCTGATGGCTACACCTTC. Amino acid sequence: CASRASAPDGYTF.

This clone has a single count. The rearrangement links TRBV11-2 to TRBJ2-5; the match to TRBD2 covers 13 bases. Germline V gene sequence: CDR1 SGHAT, CDR2 FQNNGV. The CDR3 has 17 residues. V dropped 5 bases and J dropped 4; count of bases not matched to a gene: 10. CDR3 DNA sequence: TGTGCCAGCAGCACTCGACTAGCGGGGGGCTTGACAGAGACCCAGTACTTC. Translation: CASSTRLAGGLTETQYF. Filled out from reference TRBV11-2 and TRBJ2-5, the complete variable domain reads EAGVAQSPRYKIIEKRQSVAFWCNPISGHATLYWYQQILGQGPKLLIQFQNNGVVDDSQLPKDRFSAERLKGVDSTLKIQPAKLEDSAVYLCASSTRLAGGLTETQYFGPGTRLLVL.

The genes are TRBV19 and TRBJ1-6; no reliable D call. The CDR3 extends over 13 amino acids. Germline loops: CDR1 LNHDA, CDR2 SQIVND (reference sequence). The germline V and J ends were trimmed by 3 bases and 9 bases, with 9 bases remaining between them. The CDR3 DNA reads TGTGCCAGTAGTATTGACGCGAGTTCACCCCTCCACTTT. This translates into CASSIDASSPLHF. Together with reference TRBV19 and TRBJ1-6, the CDR3 gives the full variable domain: DGGITQSPKYLFRKEGQNVTLSCEQNLNHDAMYWYRQDPGQGLRLIYYSQIVNDFQKGDIAEGYSVSREKKESFPLTVTSAQKNPTAFYLCASSIDASSPLHFGNGTRLTVT.

V is TRBV18 and J is TRBJ2-5; D may match TRBD1 or TRBD2 (5 bases each). CDR1 is KGHSH and CDR2 is LQKENI in the germline V gene. CDR3 size: 16 residues. Trimming took off 6 bases at V and 3 bases at J, with 20 bases between the two ends. CDR3 nucleotide sequence: TGTGCCAGCTCCCCTGGGGACCTCCAATTCGAAGAGACCCAGTACTTC. Its protein is CASSPGDLQFEETQYF.

The rearrangement links TRBV6-1 to TRBJ2-1; D ambiguous. The germline gives CDR1 MNHNS, CDR2 SASEGT. The V end lost 1 base, the J end lost 5 bases, and 9 bases lay between the germline ends. CDR3 length equals 14 residues. CDR3 amino acids: CASSEDGGDNEQFF. CDR3 coding DNA: TGTGCCAGCAGTGAAGACGGTGGGGACAATGAGCAGTTCTTC.

J is TRBJ2-7 and V is TRBV5-4, with 8 bases lining up with TRBD2. The CDR3 spans 15 residues. J gave up 1 base and V 2 bases, and 5 bases lay outside the gene matches. From germline, CDR1 is SGHNT and CDR2 YYREEE (reference sequence). CDR3 sequence (DNA): TGTGCCAGCAGCTTAAGCGGGAGCGAATCCTACGAGCAGTACTTC. This sequence encodes CASSLSGSESYEQYF. Full variable domain (outside the CDR3, taken from reference TRBV5-4 and TRBJ2-7): ETGVTQSPTHLIKTRGQQVTLRCSSQSGHNTVSWYQQALGQGPQFIFQYYREEENGRGNFPPRFSGLQFPNYSSELNVNALELDDSALYLCASSLSGSESYEQYFGPGTRLTVT.

The chain joins TRBV18 to TRBJ1-6; D unresolved. The germline V gene has CDR1 KGHSH and CDR2 LQKENI. Deletions cut 0 bases from V and 9 bases from J, with 9 bases between. This CDR3 is built from 14 residues. CDR3 in amino acids: CASSPPGPSSPLHF. The CDR3 bases are TGTGCCAGCTCACCACCGGGTCCGAGTTCACCCCTCCACTTT.

CDR3 DNA: TGTGCCAGCAGCTCATGGACAGCATACGAGCAGTACTTC. Encoded protein: CASSSWTAYEQYF. V gene TRBV11-2 combines with J gene TRBJ2-7; D possibly corresponds to TRBD1 (6 bases). Trimming took 4 bases from V and 4 from J, leaving 11 bases between them. The germline gives CDR1 SGHAT, CDR2 FQNNGV. The CDR3 runs to 13 residues.

Notes on this clone: Distinct nucleotide sequences in the sample also encode this CDR3. This sequence joins TRBV13 and TRBJ1-4; D unclear. There are 15 residues in the CDR3. V was pared by 2 bases and J by 1 base, with 8 bases between. Germline V CDR1 and CDR2: PRHDT, FYEKMQ (reference sequence). The CDR3 here is CASSLRGGTNEKLFF. The CDR3, as DNA: TGTGCCAGCAGCTTACGGGGTGGAACTAATGAAAAACTGTTTTTT.

Only one count was recorded for this clone. V and J are TRBV15 and TRBJ2-7; 13 bases match TRBD2. The CDR3 sequence is 17 residues long. The ends lost 0 bases at V and 5 bases at J; junction bases unmatched: 7. The germline V gene encodes CDR1 LNHNV and CDR2 YYDKDF (reference sequence). CDR3 loop: CATSRDRLAGGFHEQYF. CDR3 DNA sequence: TGTGCCACCAGCAGAGACAGACTAGCGGGAGGATTCCACGAGCAGTACTTC.